This T cell receptor (beta chain) appears in the sequencing data of a study of blood T cell repertoires in COVID-19. Study-wide context: Nucleic acid was either cDNA or gDNA, and it came from T cells, B-cell-depleted T cells, or PBMCs.

Sequencing was performed with immunoSEQ multiplex PCR; in TCRdb, only in-frame clones are kept and a portion is missing. This table has 130,000 to 150,000 clones, approximately 80% appearing once. Germline CDR1 MNHEY, CDR2 SVGEGT. Unmatched junction bases numbered 12, after V lost 6 bases and J lost 5 bases. The CDR3 extends over 16 amino acids. The receptor comes from a human donor in a cohort sampled during active COVID-19. The rearrangement uses TRBV6-2 or TRBV6-3 and TRBJ2-3; 9 bases are a match to TRBD2. The specimen sequenced was peripheral blood. The CDR3 DNA is TGTGCCAGCAGCATTAGGGTCCTAGCGGGGCAAGATACGCAGTATTTT. It yields the protein CASSIRVLAGQDTQYF.